This T cell receptor (beta chain) was obtained from a study of shared clonotypes between healthy human individuals (TCRdb year 2020). Context from the whole study: Two women and three men aged 18 to 49 years were included in the cohort. The study deeply sequenced blood TCR repertoires of five healthy adults to estimate repertoire size and the extent of clonotype sharing between individuals. Libraries were prepared and TCR repertoires were sequenced by different laboratories using diverse techniques, in order to increase sequencing depth and limit assay-specific biases. Each donor's leukapheresis produced roughly between roughly 0.85 and 9.5 billion PBMCs.

Using the deep immunoSEQ assay, TCR CDR3 regions were amplified from genomic DNA by multiplex PCR. Extracted genomic DNA from each cell subset was distributed evenly across all wells of several immunoSEQ 96-well plates, and each plate was treated as a replicate. For unsorted PBMC, each replicate PCR was loaded with about 300 ng genomic DNA, equivalent to tens of thousands of T cell genomes. Unsorted PBMC genomic DNA was sequenced across ten immunoSEQ deep assay plates. The purified libraries were quantified using a Qubit 3.0 fluorometer, sized with a Bioanalyzer 2100, and then quantified again using the KAPA Library Quantification kit. Every immunoSEQ 96-well plate was sequenced on a dedicated single-read 150-cycle Illumina NextSeq 550 flow cell. The original methods were these. Because the immunoSEQ output held only junctional sequences and lacked quality scores, the filtering could not match the filtering applied to full-length reads. Sequences were annotated with PyIR, a Python wrapper for IgBLAST v1.9, using IMGT germline references to assign V/J genes and CDR3. Reads with weak V/J assignments (E-value above 1e-6), missing CDR3, stop codons, out-of-frame junctions, or ambiguous translated residues were removed. V3J clonotypes were defined as sequences sharing the same inferred V gene, J gene, and CDR3 amino acid sequence. To compute the percentage overlap between repertoires, the number of shared unique clonotypes was divided by the size of the smaller repertoire. Richness of each repertoire was evaluated using RTK rarefaction, the Chao1 estimator, and Recon v2.1 estimates of unobserved clonotypes. Imported from immuneACCESS, the table was reduced by TCRdb to in-frame sequences with V and J called. These copies leave out some clones; in studies compared against another copy, an unresolved V gene accounts for under half, and the cause of the remainder is not known. The V and J calls and clone size come from that table; D and trimming were worked out from the DNA. Within this sample are roughly 500,000 clones, with approximately 80% of them counted one time only. The ten largest clones add up to approximately 12% of the sample.

About this clone: It lacks a known antigen. Per-base quality was not reported, and no clone a single base away is much larger than it.

The paper as a whole reports these results and caveats: Pairwise subsampling indicated that sequencing depth was expected to affect the degree of clonotype sharing among donors. Sampling was restricted to blood, and TCR repertoires in tissue are likely to differ from TCR repertoires in blood. The small number of donors limited the genetic and exposure-history diversity represented.

The CDR1 and CDR2 encoded by the germline V gene are SGHAT and FQNNGV. The cysteine opens and the phenylalanine closes a CDR3 of 17 amino acids. Only CDR3 DNA is held: 51 bases, read in frame from base 1. Trimming removed 1 base from V and 4 bases from J, leaving 17 bases between the germline ends. The donors were healthy, HIV-negative adults who had no recently reported acute infections or vaccinations. Every donor was a Caucasian adult living in Nashville, Tennessee, USA. For unsorted samples, some 90 million PBMCs were counted, and genomic DNA was extracted using the QIAamp DNA Blood Mini kit. After blood collection by leukapheresis, PBMCs were isolated using Ficoll-Histopaque density gradient centrifugation and then cryopreserved in the vapor phase of liquid nitrogen.

The origin of this receptor is a woman between 40 and 50 years old in good health. Some clones in this sample may be carry-over from other donors' samples. The rearrangement joined TRBV11-2 to TRBJ1-5; TRBD1 is a weak D gene call, 5 bases matching. Sequencing was done on a sample of PBMCs. In nucleotide form, the sequence is TGTGCCAGCAGCTTAGGGGCAGGGTGGATACCAAATCAGCCCCAGCATTTT. Its protein is CASSLGAGWIPNQPQHF.